Described below is a single T cell receptor (beta chain) sequence and its context. Its antigen remains unknown. The sample is drawn from a study of T cell responses to AZD1222 COVID-19 vaccine. Broader study findings: Only a handful of individuals given AZD1222 were seropositive at baseline. A mostly white British donor set with more females was recruited, and clonal diversity was possibly underestimated. Spike-specific TCR breadth and depth were elevated following two AZD1222 doses. Regions 160-218 and 743-854 dominated among vaccine-associated CD4 TCRs spanning spike.

This CDR3 has 11 residues. V was clipped by 11 bases and J by 4 bases, with 11 bases between them. Per germline, CDR1 LNHDA and CDR2 SQIVND (reference sequence). Method: immunoSEQ multiplex PCR; TCRdb's copy keeps in-frame clones and lacks some. The sample includes fewer than 200,000 clones, approximately 90% of them seen just once. Sequencing used peripheral blood, obtained on day 0 of MenACWY control vaccination. This clonotype was obtained from an adult in good health. The J gene is TRBJ1-1, the V gene TRBV19; D is uncertain. The CDR3 loop is CACFGPTEAFF. DNA of the CDR3: TGTGCCTGCTTTGGGCCCACTGAAGCTTTCTTT.